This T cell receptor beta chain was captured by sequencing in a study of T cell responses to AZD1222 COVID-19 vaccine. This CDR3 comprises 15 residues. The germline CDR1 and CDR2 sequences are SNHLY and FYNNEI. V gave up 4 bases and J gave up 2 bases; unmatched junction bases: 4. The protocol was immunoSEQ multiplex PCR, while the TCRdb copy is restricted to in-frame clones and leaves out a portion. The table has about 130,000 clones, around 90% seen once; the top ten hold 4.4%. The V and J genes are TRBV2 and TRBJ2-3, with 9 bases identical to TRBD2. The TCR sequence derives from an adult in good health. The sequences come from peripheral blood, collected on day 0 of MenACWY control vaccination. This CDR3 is CASSVQRGDTDTQYF. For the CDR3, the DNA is TGTGCCAGCAGTGTTCAGCGGGGGGACACAGATACGCAGTATTTT.